This section outlines one T cell receptor beta chain sequence together with its context. Antigen specificity is unknown. Use of 60 Vbeta and 13 Jbeta primers characterized the PCR. The repertoire was sequenced with immunoSEQ multiplex PCR; TCRdb's copy has only in-frame clones and lacks some. The table lists around 140,000 clones, almost 80% of them singletons. Trimming pared 5 bases from V and 6 bases from J, leaving 5 bases between. Germline CDR1 is SGDLS and CDR2 is YYNGEE. The CDR3 runs to 11 residues. This entry comes from a study of cytomegalovirus exposure and HLA in healthy donors. Study results and caveats: The classifier reportedly diagnosed cytomegalovirus status with high specificity and sensitivity. Later on, analysis showed that most CMV-associated TCR beta chains appeared to be HLA-restricted.

The receptor was isolated from a female donor in good health and CMV-seronegative. The chain employs TRBV9 and TRBJ2-2; no firm D call. The sample consisted of PBMCs. The CDR3 protein is CASSEPGELFF. For the CDR3, the DNA is TGTGCCAGCAGTGAGCCCGGGGAGCTGTTTTTT.